The 5 T cell receptor beta chains below were found in one sample sequenced in a study of cytotoxic CD8 clonotypes in ibrutinib-treated CLL. Method: immunoSEQ multiplex PCR; TCRdb's copy keeps in-frame clones and lacks some. The sample has approximately 320,000 clones; roughly 67% are singletons. The sequences come from PBMCs, collected after 36 months of ibrutinib treatment. All receptors derive from a human donor with chronic lymphocytic leukemia.

This chain links TRBV7-2 with TRBJ1-1; perhaps TRBD1 as D (5 bases). The CDR3 spans 14 residues. V was pared by 6 bases and J by 5 bases, with 16 bases between. Germline CDR1 is SGHTA and CDR2 is FQGNSA. The CDR3: CASRQFGGDTEAFF. The CDR3 nucleotides are TGTGCCAGCAGACAATTCGGGGGAGATACTGAAGCTTTCTTT.

This rearrangement joins TRBV15 to TRBJ2-3; no clear D gene. The CDR3 extends over 15 amino acids. The germline V gene encodes CDR1 LNHNV and CDR2 YYDKDF (reference sequence). V gave up 0 bases and J gave up 4 bases, with 11 bases separating them. CDR3 DNA sequence: TGTGCCACCAGCAGAGATATTGGTAGCCCAGATACGCAGTATTTT. It is translated as CATSRDIGSPDTQYF.

This chain links TRBV7-7 with TRBJ2-1; 10 bases fit TRBD2. Losses at the gene ends were 5 bases for V and 3 bases for J; bases not matched to a gene: 10. This CDR3 is 17 amino acids long. Per germline, CDR1 SSHAT and CDR2 FNYEAQ (reference sequence). The CDR3 DNA reads TGTGCCAGCAGCCGCGGCCTCATAGCGGGGGGCTACAATGAGCAGTTCTTC. Protein product: CASSRGLIAGGYNEQFF.

The rearrangement uses TRBV5-1 and TRBJ2-7; 9 bases match TRBD2. This CDR3 region has 14 residues. The germline CDR1 and CDR2 sequences are SGHRS and YFSETQ. Unmatched junction bases numbered 2, after V lost 0 bases and J lost 4 bases. The chain's CDR3 is CASSLGLAEYEQYF. For the CDR3, the DNA is TGCGCCAGCAGCTTGGGACTAGCGGAATACGAGCAGTACTTC.

This chain joins TRBV4-1 and TRBJ1-5; 8 bases map to TRBD1. This CDR3 region has 14 residues. Looked up from germline, CDR1 is MGHRA and CDR2 is YSYEKL. Losses at the gene ends were 3 bases for V and 10 bases for J; bases not matched to a gene: 8. CDR3 bases: TGCGCCAGCAGCCACGGACAGGGACCTGAACCCCAGCATTTT. This gives the protein CASSHGQGPEPQHF.